Sequencing of this T cell receptor beta chain was carried out in a study of cytomegalovirus exposure and HLA in healthy donors. Looked up from germline, CDR1 is SGHRS and CDR2 is YFSETQ. This CDR3 region has 17 residues. The V gene end was trimmed by 7 bases and the J gene end by 3 bases; junction bases not matched to a gene: 18. Primers included in the PCR were 60 Vbeta and 13 Jbeta primers. Produced via immunoSEQ multiplex PCR; TCRdb's table is partial and in-frame only. The sample lists roughly 80,000 clones, 75% to 85% occurring once. Healthy individuals who donated bone marrow served as the donors.

Material for sequencing was PBMCs. This TCR derives from a man in his forties in good health and CMV-seronegative. V is TRBV5-1 and J is TRBJ1-1; 7 bases line up with TRBD1. The CDR3 region has the DNA TGCGCCAGCCTACTGGGTCCCTCGACAGGGTTTTACACTGAAGCTTTCTTT. Its protein is CASLLGPSTGFYTEAFF. Full variable domain (outside the CDR3, taken from reference TRBV5-1 and TRBJ1-1): KAGVTQTPRYLIKTRGQQVTLSCSPISGHRSVSWYQQTPGQGLQFLFEYFSETQRNKGNFPGRFSGRQFSNSRSEMNVSTLELGDSALYLCASLLGPSTGFYTEAFFGQGTRLTVV.